This TCR beta chain was recorded in a study of regulatory T cells in long-lasting Graves disease. Turning to the study itself: Duration of antithyroid drug therapy among newly diagnosed Graves' patients was under 3 months.

CDR1 is DFQATT and CDR2 is SNEGSKA in the germline V gene (reference sequence). With 2 bases clipped from V and 3 bases from J, the junction kept 8 bases outside the gene matches. The CDR3 consists of 15 residues. Stated time point: newly diagnosed GD, antithyroid drugs for less than 3 months. From PBMCs, RNA was extracted and then used to make the TCR library. This clonotype was recorded many times. Arm-PCR with iRepertoire HTBI primers amplified the CDR3 regions for these TCR beta libraries. One entry per CDR3 protein results from TCRdb running MiXCR on the multiplex PCR reads. Of 450,000 to 500,000 distinct CDR3 sequences detected, 15% to 20% appear once; the ten largest clones hold approximately 12%. These data are also associated with another study on T cells in Graves' hyperthyroidism and ophthalmopathy.

This sample comprised peripheral blood mononuclear cells (PBMCs), obtained at new diagnosis, from a patient treated with antithyroid drugs. This clonotype was sampled from a man in his forties or fifties with Graves disease. This sequence joins TRBV20-1 and TRBJ2-7; 9 nucleotides match TRBD2. CDR3 loop: CSARHLAGLFYEQYF. CDR3 DNA sequence: TGCAGTGCTAGACACCTAGCGGGACTGTTCTACGAGCAGTACTTC.